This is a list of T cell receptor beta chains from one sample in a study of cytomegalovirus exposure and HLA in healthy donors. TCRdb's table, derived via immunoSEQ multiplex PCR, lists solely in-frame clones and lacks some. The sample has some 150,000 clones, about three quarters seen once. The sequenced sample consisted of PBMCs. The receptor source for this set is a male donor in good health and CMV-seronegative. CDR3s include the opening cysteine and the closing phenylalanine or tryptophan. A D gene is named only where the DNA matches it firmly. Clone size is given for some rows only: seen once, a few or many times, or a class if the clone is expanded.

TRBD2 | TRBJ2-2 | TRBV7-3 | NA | CASSPGLAGHTGELFF | TGTGCCAGCAGCCCGGGGCTAGCGGGGCACACCGGGGAGCTGTTTTTT
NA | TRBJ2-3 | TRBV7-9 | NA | CSSSLDAAAGTDTQYF | TGTTCCAGCAGCTTAGACGCGGCGGCGGGGACAGATACGCAGTATTTT
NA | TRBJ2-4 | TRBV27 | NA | CASSSLALTKNIQYF | TGTGCCAGCAGTTCACTAGCTCTAACCAAAAACATTCAGTACTTC
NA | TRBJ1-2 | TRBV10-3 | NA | CAISGATRQDQLYGYTF | TGTGCCATCAGTGGGGCCACAAGACAGGACCAGCTATATGGCTACACCTTC
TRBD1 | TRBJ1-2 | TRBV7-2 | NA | CASSLAGQADYGYTF | TGTGCCAGCAGCCTCGCTGGACAGGCTGACTATGGCTACACCTTC
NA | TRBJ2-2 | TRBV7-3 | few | CASSPISPGELFF | TGTGCCAGCAGCCCTATCTCCCCCGGGGAGCTGTTTTTT
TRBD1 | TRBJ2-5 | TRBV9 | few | CASSPRPLTGPGETQYF | TGTGCCAGCAGCCCCAGGCCCCTGACAGGGCCGGGGGAGACCCAGTACTTC
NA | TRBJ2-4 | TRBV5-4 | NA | CASSLGQVGNIQYF | TGTGCCAGCAGCTTGGGACAGGTGGGAAACATTCAGTACTTC
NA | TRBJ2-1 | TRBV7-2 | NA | CASSLSRGAGYNEQFF | TGTGCCAGCAGCTTGAGCAGGGGGGCAGGGTACAATGAGCAGTTCTTC
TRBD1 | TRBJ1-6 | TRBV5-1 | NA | CASSARGTENSPLHF | TGCGCCAGCAGCGCTCGGGGGACAGAGAATTCACCCCTCCACTTT
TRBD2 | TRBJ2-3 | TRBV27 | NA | CASRDRLAGAPDTQYF | TGTGCCAGCAGAGACCGACTAGCGGGAGCCCCAGATACGCAGTATTTT
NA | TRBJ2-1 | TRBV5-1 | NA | CASSLMSRENNEQFF | TGCGCCAGCAGCTTGATGTCTCGAGAAAACAATGAGCAGTTCTTC
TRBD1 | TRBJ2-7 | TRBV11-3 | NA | CASSLASGTGTYEQYF | TGTGCCAGCAGCTTAGCCTCCGGGACAGGGACCTACGAGCAGTACTTC
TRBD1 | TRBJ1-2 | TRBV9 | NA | CASSVIGTGRGYTF | TGTGCCAGCAGCGTTATCGGGACAGGACGTGGCTACACCTTC
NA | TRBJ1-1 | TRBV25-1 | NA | CASSFGGGPGEAFF | TGTGCCAGCAGTTTTGGGGGGGGGCCCGGTGAAGCTTTCTTT
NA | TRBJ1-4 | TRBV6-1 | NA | CASRPGGGTNEKLFF | TGTGCCAGCAGGCCTGGCGGTGGAACTAATGAAAAGCTGTTTTTT
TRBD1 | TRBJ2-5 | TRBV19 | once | CASSRGQGPWETQYF | TGTGCCAGTAGTAGAGGACAGGGACCTTGGGAGACCCAGTACTTC
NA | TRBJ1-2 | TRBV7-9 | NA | CASSLVGEGHGYTF | TGTGCCAGCAGCTTAGTCGGGGAGGGACATGGCTACACCTTC
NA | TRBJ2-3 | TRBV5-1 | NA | CASSLAKAGASTDTQYF | TGCGCCAGCAGCTTGGCCAAGGCGGGGGCAAGCACAGATACGCAGTATTTT
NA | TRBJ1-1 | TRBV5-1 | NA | CASSLGAGNTEAFF | TGCGCCAGCAGCTTGGGGGCAGGGAACACTGAAGCTTTCTTT
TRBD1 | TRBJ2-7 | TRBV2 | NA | CASSPRQGNEQYF | TGTGCCAGCAGTCCTAGACAGGGGAACGAGCAGTACTTC
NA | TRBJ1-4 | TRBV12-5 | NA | CASGAQGTTNEKLFF | TGTGCTAGTGGTGCCCAGGGGACAACTAATGAAAAACTGTTTTTT
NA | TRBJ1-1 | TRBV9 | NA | CASSLRSGPGTEAFF | TGTGCCAGCAGCCTTCGGTCGGGTCCTGGCACTGAAGCTTTCTTT
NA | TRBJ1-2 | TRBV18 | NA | CASSSVGYGYTF | TGTGCCAGCTCAAGCGTTGGCTATGGCTACACCTTC
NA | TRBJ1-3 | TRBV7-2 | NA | CASSWGGNTIYF | TGTGCCAGCAGCTGGGGCGGAAACACCATATATTTT
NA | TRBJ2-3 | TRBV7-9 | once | CASSLVATGWDTQYF | TGTGCCAGCAGCTTAGTAGCAACAGGGTGGGATACGCAGTATTTT
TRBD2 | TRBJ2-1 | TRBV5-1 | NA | CASSLDGASGSSYNEQFF | TGCGCCAGCAGCTTGGATGGGGCTAGCGGGAGCTCCTACAATGAGCAGTTCTTC
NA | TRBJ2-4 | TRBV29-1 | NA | CSVEGRLAKNIQYF | TGCAGCGTTGAGGGCAGGCTAGCCAAAAACATTCAGTACTTC
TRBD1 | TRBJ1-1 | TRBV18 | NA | CASSPGQGTTEAFF | TGTGCCAGCTCACCTGGACAGGGTACCACTGAAGCTTTCTTT
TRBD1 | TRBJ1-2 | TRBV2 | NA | CASSEFRGPDYGYTF | TGTGCCAGCAGTGAATTCAGGGGGCCTGACTATGGCTACACCTTC
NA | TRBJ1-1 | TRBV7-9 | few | CASSLWLEGLNTEAFF | TGTGCCAGCAGCTTATGGTTAGAGGGCTTGAACACTGAAGCTTTCTTT
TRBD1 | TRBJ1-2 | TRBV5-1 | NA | CASSPDSTGGEGYTF | TGCGCCAGCAGCCCAGACTCAACAGGGGGCGAAGGCTACACCTTC
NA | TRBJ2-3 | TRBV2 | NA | CASREGAGPRTDTQYF | TGTGCCAGCAGAGAGGGGGCGGGACCCCGCACAGATACGCAGTATTTT
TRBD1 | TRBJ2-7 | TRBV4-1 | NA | CASSPTGTVTYEQYF | TGCGCCAGCAGTCCAACCGGGACAGTTACCTACGAGCAGTACTTC
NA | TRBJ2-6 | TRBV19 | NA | CASSVGGSGANVLTF | TGTGCCAGTAGTGTGGGGGGCTCTGGGGCCAACGTCCTGACTTTC
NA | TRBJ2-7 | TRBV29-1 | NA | CSVDGLAGDPYEQYF | TGCAGCGTTGACGGCCTGGCAGGGGATCCCTACGAGCAGTACTTC
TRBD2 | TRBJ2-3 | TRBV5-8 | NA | CASSLGRLAGTDTQYF | TGTGCCAGCAGCTTAGGTCGCCTAGCGGGGACAGATACGCAGTATTTT
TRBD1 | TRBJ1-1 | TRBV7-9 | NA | CASSLDRDDTEAFF | TGTGCCAGCAGCCTTGACAGGGACGACACTGAAGCTTTCTTT
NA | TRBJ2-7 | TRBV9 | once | CASSSGTHPSYEQYF | TGTGCCAGCAGCTCCGGGACTCACCCTTCCTACGAGCAGTACTTC
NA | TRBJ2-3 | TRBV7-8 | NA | CASSTKGLRFTDTQYF | TGTGCCAGCAGCACTAAGGGGCTTAGATTCACAGATACGCAGTATTTT
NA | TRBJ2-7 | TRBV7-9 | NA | CASSLAPGPYEQYF | TGTGCCAGCAGCTTAGCCCCAGGGCCCTACGAGCAGTACTTC
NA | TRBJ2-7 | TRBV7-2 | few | CASSSRTAAYEQYF | TGTGCCAGCAGCTCCAGGACAGCAGCCTACGAGCAGTACTTC
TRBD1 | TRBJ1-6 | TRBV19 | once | CASSDPGTGYSPLHF | TGTGCCAGTAGCGATCCCGGGACAGGGTACTCACCCCTCCACTTT
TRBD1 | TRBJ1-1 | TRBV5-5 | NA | CASSFRGTGAAEAFF | TGTGCCAGCAGCTTCCGAGGGACAGGGGCCGCTGAAGCTTTCTTT
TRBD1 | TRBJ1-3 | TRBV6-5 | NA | CASRDRGDSGNTIYF | TGTGCCAGTAGGGACAGGGGAGACTCTGGAAACACCATATATTTT
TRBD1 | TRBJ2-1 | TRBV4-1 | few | CASSRGGTGAFNEQFF | TGCGCCAGCAGCCGCGGGGGGACAGGGGCCTTCAATGAGCAGTTCTTC
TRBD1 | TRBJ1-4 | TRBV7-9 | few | CASSSPTGVNEKLFF | TGTGCCAGCAGCTCCCCGACAGGGGTAAATGAAAAACTGTTTTTT
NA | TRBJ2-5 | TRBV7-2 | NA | CASSWRPQKLGAQETQYF | TGTGCCAGCAGCTGGAGACCTCAAAAGCTCGGAGCCCAAGAGACCCAGTACTTC
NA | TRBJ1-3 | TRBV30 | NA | CAWSPRSSGNTIYF | TGTGCCTGGAGTCCCCGGAGCTCTGGAAACACCATATATTTT
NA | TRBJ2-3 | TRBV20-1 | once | CSAPQADTQYF | TGCAGTGCTCCGCAGGCAGATACGCAGTATTTT
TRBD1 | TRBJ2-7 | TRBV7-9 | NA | CASSLATGPSYEQYF | TGTGCCAGCAGCTTAGCGACAGGGCCCTCCTACGAGCAGTACTTC
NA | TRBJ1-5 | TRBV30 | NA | CAWAHAGVQPQHF | TGTGCCTGGGCCCATGCAGGGGTTCAGCCCCAGCATTTT